Each of the 21 T cell receptor beta chains below was sequenced from the same sample in a study of shared clonotypes between healthy human individuals. Method: immunoSEQ multiplex PCR; TCRdb's copy keeps in-frame clones and lacks some. Among some 2 million clones listed, approximately 95% were seen once. CD45RO-negative CD8 cells positively selected for CCR7 made up the naive population, which excluded terminally differentiated effector memory CD45RA+ cells. Sequenced input: naive CD8+ T cells sorted from blood. The origin of the receptors is a man aged 18 to 30 in good health.

The V gene is TRBV5-4, the J gene TRBJ2-2, with D perhaps being TRBD1 or TRBD2 (5 bases each). Per the germline V gene, CDR1 is SGHNT and CDR2 is YYREEE (reference sequence). V shed 2 bases and J shed 0 bases, with 14 bases lying between them. CDR3 size: 17 residues. This CDR3 reads CASSLDGTGTNTGELFF. CDR3 DNA sequence: TGTGCCAGCAGCTTAGATGGGACGGGGACGAACACCGGGGAGCTGTTTTTT.

This clone was picked up one time. This rearrangement joins TRBV30 to TRBJ2-5; the match to TRBD2 covers 15 bases. Germline CDR1 GTSNPN, CDR2 SVGIG (reference sequence). This CDR3 region has 17 residues. Trimming removed 3 bases from V and 4 bases from J; junction bases left unmatched: 9. As DNA, the CDR3 is TGTGCCTGGAGCCCGCCGGGACTAGCGGGAGGTGGAGAGACCCAGTACTTC. Amino acids: CAWSPPGLAGGGETQYF. Drawing the rest from reference TRBV30 and TRBJ2-5, the complete variable domain is SQTIHQWPATLVQPVGSPLSLECTVEGTSNPNLYWYRQAAGRGLQLLFYSVGIGQISSEVPQNLSASRPQDRQFILSSKKLLLSDSGFYLCAWSPPGLAGGGETQYFGPGTRLLVL.

Details on this clone: This CDR3 is also generated by other DNA sequences in the sample. This chain uses TRBV5-1 with TRBJ2-7, with D possibly TRBD1 on 6 matching bases. V gave up 1 base and J gave up 3 bases, with 8 bases separating them. CDR1 is SGHRS and CDR2 is YFSETQ in the germline V gene. CDR3 length: 13 amino acids. The DNA of the CDR3 is TGCGCCAGCAGCTTGTTGACAGGCTACGAGCAGTACTTC. Its protein product is CASSLLTGYEQYF.

The genes are TRBV4-1 and TRBJ2-7; no definite D call. The CDR3 runs to 12 residues. V was shortened by 3 bases and J by 3 bases, with 6 bases between the two germline ends. Looked up from germline, CDR1 is MGHRA and CDR2 is YSYEKL. The CDR3 nucleotides read TGCGCCAGCAGCCACCCGAACTACGAGCAGTACTTC. Residues: CASSHPNYEQYF.

J is TRBJ2-1 and V is TRBV5-6; D unclear. This CDR3 comprises 13 residues. CDR1 SGHDT and CDR2 YYEEEE come from the germline V gene. V dropped 0 bases and J dropped 5 bases, with 6 bases sitting between them. CDR3: CASSLGGHNEQFF. In DNA, the CDR3 is TGTGCCAGCAGCTTGGGAGGACACAATGAGCAGTTCTTC.

J is TRBJ1-3 and V is TRBV5-1; perhaps TRBD1 as D (6 bases). Germline V lookup: CDR1 SGHRS, CDR2 YFSETQ. The length of the CDR3 is 17 residues. V was cut by 2 bases and J by 0 bases, with 15 bases left in between. The DNA of the CDR3 is TGCGCCAGCAGCTTAAGTTACAGGGAACACTCTGGAAACACCATATATTTT. Protein sequence: CASSLSYREHSGNTIYF. The complete variable domain, with remaining parts taken from reference TRBV5-1 and TRBJ1-3, reads KAGVTQTPRYLIKTRGQQVTLSCSPISGHRSVSWYQQTPGQGLQFLFEYFSETQRNKGNFPGRFSGRQFSNSRSEMNVSTLELGDSALYLCASSLSYREHSGNTIYFGEGSWLTVV.

The CDR3 DNA sequence: TGTGCCAGCAGTTTATCGAGAGGGGACTCAGCCCCGGAGACCCAGTACTTC. Protein: CASSLSRGDSAPETQYF. The chain joins TRBV27 to TRBJ2-5; D perhaps matches TRBD2 (6 bases). From germline, CDR1 is MNHEY and CDR2 SMNVEV (reference sequence). V lost 0 bases to trimming and J lost 5 bases, with 19 bases between them. The CDR3 has 17 residues.

The chain carries TRBV5-6 and TRBJ2-7, with D unresolved. Germline assignment: CDR1 SGHDT and CDR2 YYEEEE. Deletions cut 2 bases from V and 5 bases from J, with 11 bases between. This CDR3 region has 13 residues. The CDR3 region has the DNA TGTGCCAGCAGCTTAACACAGATCGACGAGCAGTACTTC. This encodes CASSLTQIDEQYF. Variable domain in full (rest from reference TRBV5-6 and TRBJ2-7): DAGVTQSPTHLIKTRGQQVTLRCSPKSGHDTVSWYQQALGQGPQFIFQYYEEEERQRGNFPDRFSGHQFPNYSSELNVNALLLGDSALYLCASSLTQIDEQYFGPGTRLTVT.

J is TRBJ1-2 and V is TRBV29-1, with a possible D match to TRBD1 (6 bases). Germline V gene data show CDR1 as SQVTM and CDR2 as ANQGSEA. The CDR3 is 13 amino acids. Trimming left V 6 bases short and J 4 bases short, with 15 bases between. In DNA form, the CDR3 reads TGCAGCGTGGCGGGGGGCGATGTCTATGGCTACACCTTC. It encodes CSVAGGDVYGYTF.

The chain uses TRBV9 and TRBJ2-2, with 13 nucleotides matching TRBD2. J lost 2 bases, V lost 4 bases, and 5 bases had no gene match. This CDR3 comprises 17 residues. The germline gives CDR1 SGDLS, CDR2 YYNGEE. The CDR3 region is CASSSGTSGENTGELFF. CDR3 DNA: TGTGCCAGCAGCTCTGGGACTAGCGGGGAAAACACCGGGGAGCTGTTTTTT.

This chain joins TRBV2 and TRBJ2-1, with 7 positions matching TRBD2. J was trimmed by 6 bases and V by 9 bases; bases with no gene match: 11. Germline values: CDR1 SNHLY, CDR2 FYNNEI. The CDR3 extends over 14 amino acids. CDR3 DNA sequence: TGTGCCAGTGGGGAGGGTTACGAGGGCAATGAGCAGTTCTTC. It specifies CASGEGYEGNEQFF.

The genes are TRBV4-3 and TRBJ2-7, with D perhaps TRBD2 (6 bases). V gave up 2 bases and J gave up 2 bases, with 19 bases separating them. This CDR3 region has 17 residues. The germline V gene has CDR1 LGHNA and CDR2 YSLEER. The CDR3 DNA reads TGCGCCAGCAGCCAATGGCCGTCGGGCGGGACTGCCTACGAGCAGTACTTC. It translates to CASSQWPSGGTAYEQYF.

Here the CDR3 DNA reads TGTGCCATCCAGCGGGAGCTCCAAGAGACCCAGTACTTC. Translated: CAIQRELQETQYF. This chain joins TRBV2 and TRBJ2-5, with TRBD2 matching over 8 bases. Per the germline V gene, CDR1 is SNHLY and CDR2 is FYNNEI. The V and J ends lost 10 bases and 1 base, in that order; junction bases with no gene match: 5. The CDR3 is 13 residues long.

V gene TRBV6-6 combines with J gene TRBJ2-7; 10 bases match TRBD1. This CDR3 spans 16 amino acids. The V and J ends lost 2 bases and 5 bases, in that order; junction bases with no gene match: 9. CDR1 is MNHNY and CDR2 is SVGAGI in the germline V gene (reference sequence). CDR3 region: CASSYRRETGGHEQYF. Written as DNA, the CDR3 is TGTGCCAGCAGTTACCGCCGCGAGACAGGGGGCCACGAGCAGTACTTC.

This clone was picked up a small number of times. Other nucleotide sequences in the sample specify the same CDR3. The chain joins TRBV5-6 to TRBJ2-7; 9 nucleotides agree with TRBD1. The CDR3 extends over 13 amino acids. CDR1 and CDR2 (germline): SGHDT, YYEEEE. V was pared by 3 bases and J by 4 bases, with 2 bases of the junction left unmatched. The CDR3 here is CASSWGQGYEQYF. CDR3 DNA: TGTGCCAGCAGCTGGGGACAGGGTTACGAGCAGTACTTC.

This clone occurred once. The chain carries TRBV19 and TRBJ1-1; no definite D call. Germline lookup yields CDR1 LNHDA and CDR2 SQIVND (reference sequence). The V end was cut by 3 bases, the J end by 11 bases, with 13 bases between. The CDR3 contains 12 residues. The CDR3 protein is CASSIGLSEAFF. As DNA, the CDR3 is TGTGCCAGTAGTATCGGCCTCTCGGAGGCTTTCTTT.

This clone was seen once. The genes are TRBV14 and TRBJ2-7, with D possibly TRBD2 on 6 matching bases. The germline V gene has CDR1 SGHDN and CDR2 FVKESK. CDR3 length equals 14 residues. V shed 4 bases and J shed 2 bases, with 12 bases lying between them. CDR3 loop: CASSRGSGPYEQYF. The CDR3, as DNA: TGTGCCAGCAGCCGGGGTAGCGGTCCCTACGAGCAGTACTTC.

This sequence joins TRBV11-3 and TRBJ2-5, with D possibly TRBD2 on 6 matching bases. The CDR3 has 13 amino acids. The V gene lost 3 bases and the J gene lost 5 bases, with 10 bases spanning the gap. Looked up from germline, CDR1 is SGHNT and CDR2 is YENEEA. This chain's CDR3 is CASSLGGDETQYF. The CDR3 DNA reads as TGTGCCAGCAGCTTGGGGGGAGACGAGACCCAGTACTTC.

V gene TRBV19 combines with J gene TRBJ2-1; 8 nucleotides align to TRBD2. After removal of 2 bases from V and 15 bases from J, the junction contained 3 bases not matched to a gene. The CDR3 covers 11 residues. Germline loops: CDR1 LNHDA, CDR2 SQIVND (reference sequence). For the CDR3, the DNA is TGTGCCAGTAGTATAAGGCGGGAGGTGTTCTTC. Translation: CASSIRREVFF.

V and J are TRBV5-4 and TRBJ2-7; 7 positions match TRBD2. The CDR3 sequence is 14 residues long. The V segment lost 4 bases and the J segment 4 bases; nucleotides outside the gene matches: 8. Germline V lookup: CDR1 SGHNT, CDR2 YYREEE (reference sequence). CDR3 amino acids: CASSPGGAGYEQYF. For the CDR3, the DNA is TGTGCCAGCAGCCCGGGGGGAGCAGGGTACGAGCAGTACTTC.

The gene calls are TRBV4-1 and TRBJ2-7; tentative D call: TRBD2 (7 bases). CDR3 length: 16 amino acids. Germline-derived CDR1 and CDR2 are MGHRA and YSYEKL. V was clipped by 0 bases and J by 4 bases, with 16 bases between them. The CDR3 here is CASSQEGGGGGYEQYF. DNA for the CDR3: TGCGCCAGCAGCCAAGAGGGGGGCGGGGGCGGATACGAGCAGTACTTC.